This TCR beta chain appears in the sequencing data of a study of T cells in Graves' hyperthyroidism and ophthalmopathy. Study results and caveats: Appearing also in blood were most of the thyroid clonotypes expanded above 0.001. The model's output predicted ophthalmopathy at a median of around 7 months prior to onset.

This clonotype appeared many times. Its antigen is undetermined. Those patients with uncontrolled infection, other autoimmune disease, pregnancy or lactation were excluded. In making diagnoses, clinical symptoms, serum thyroxine and TRAb, thyroid ultrasound and orbital computed tomography were all used. The CDR3 length is 12 residues. V was clipped by 6 bases and J by 6 bases, with 11 bases between them. Germline V gene data show CDR1 as MDHEN and CDR2 as SYDVKM. TCR beta CDR3 regions were amplified from RNA transcripts. An initial round of RT-PCR targeting the TCR CDR3 relied on the HTBI primer set. TCRdb re-called the multiplex PCR reads with MiXCR, one entry per CDR3 protein. The sample comprises hundreds of thousands of distinct CDR3 sequences, 20% to 25% of which are singletons, and approximately 49% rests with the top ten.

The sample taken for sequencing was blood. The sequence was obtained from a woman aged 70-85 years with Graves' ophthalmopathy. V is TRBV28 and J is TRBJ2-5, with D possibly matching TRBD2 (5 bases). CDR3: CASRGGLQTQYF. CDR3 nucleotide sequence: TGTGCCAGCAGAGGAGGTCTACAGACCCAGTACTTC.